The 14 T cell receptor beta chains given below trace back to one sample, sequenced in a study of beta chain features in type 1 diabetes. Of the isolated RNA, all was reverse transcribed, and so the sequenced material was expressed TCRB transcripts. TCRdb's table, derived via immunoSEQ multiplex PCR, lists solely in-frame clones and lacks some. The sample lists just over 450,000 clones, around 28% occurring once. The sequenced sample was naive CD4+ T cells from blood. These receptors were obtained from a man between 18 and 35 years old in good health.

This chain links TRBV6-6 with TRBJ2-1, with 9 bases matching TRBD2. Germline CDR1 reads MNHNY; CDR2 reads SVGAGI (reference sequence). Unmatched junction bases numbered 11, after V lost 6 bases and J lost 8 bases. This CDR3 spans 15 amino acids. As DNA, the CDR3 is TGTGCCAGCAGCCTAGTCGGCGGGAGGGCCTATGAGCAGTTCTTC. Its translation is CASSLVGGRAYEQFF.

The chain carries TRBV29-1 and TRBJ2-3; D is perhaps TRBD1 (5 bases). The CDR3 totals 13 residues. From germline, CDR1 is SQVTM and CDR2 ANQGSEA. Between the trimmed V and J ends, which lost 2 bases and 4 bases, there was a span of 10 bases. The CDR3 reads CSVEPRVADTQYF. The CDR3 bases are TGCAGCGTTGAACCCAGGGTGGCAGATACGCAGTATTTT.

V and J are TRBV5-6 and TRBJ2-2; D is unclear. Per the germline V gene, CDR1 is SGHDT and CDR2 is YYEEEE. V lost 3 bases to trimming and J lost 3 bases, with 15 bases between them. This CDR3 spans 16 amino acids. In nucleotides, the CDR3 is TGTGCCAGCAGCTCGTTCCCTGGCCCGGACACCGGGGAGCTGTTTTTT. Translated, it gives CASSSFPGPDTGELFF. Based on the CDR3 plus reference TRBV5-6 and TRBJ2-2, the full variable domain is DAGVTQSPTHLIKTRGQQVTLRCSPKSGHDTVSWYQQALGQGPQFIFQYYEEEERQRGNFPDRFSGHQFPNYSSELNVNALLLGDSALYLCASSSFPGPDTGELFFGEGSRLTVL.

This clone was counted only a few times. The chain employs TRBV29-1 and TRBJ2-5, with a tentative D call TRBD2 (5 bases). The V end was cut by 3 bases, the J end by 5 bases, with 10 bases between. This CDR3 contains 12 residues. The germline gives CDR1 SQVTM, CDR2 ANQGSEA. CDR3 region: CSVDEGTETQYF. CDR3 in DNA: TGCAGCGTTGATGAGGGAACCGAGACCCAGTACTTC.

This chain links TRBV6-5 with TRBJ2-3, with 7 bases matching TRBD1. Germline CDR1 reads MNHEY; CDR2 reads SVGAGI. V dropped 6 bases and J dropped 6; count of bases not matched to a gene: 9. The CDR3 extends over 14 amino acids. The CDR3 nucleotides are TGTGCCAGCAGCAAGAGACAGGGAAGGGATACGCAGTATTTT. Protein: CASSKRQGRDTQYF.

The gene calls are TRBV30 and TRBJ1-2; D gene uncertain. CDR1 and CDR2 from the germline V gene are GTSNPN and SVGIG (reference sequence). This CDR3 region has 10 residues. Trimming shortened V by 8 bases and J by 6 bases, and 10 bases separated the two germline ends. DNA for the CDR3: TGTGCCCGGTTCAACAATGGCTACACCTTC. Its translation: CARFNNGYTF.

The chain carries TRBV25-1 and TRBJ2-3; 13 bases are shared with TRBD2. This CDR3 contains 17 residues. Germline values: CDR1 MGHDK, CDR2 SYGVNS. V shed 8 bases, J shed 0 bases, and the junction held 8 bases outside the gene matches. The CDR3 here is CASATSGRALSTDTQYF. The CDR3 DNA sequence: TGTGCCAGCGCTACTAGCGGGAGGGCTTTAAGCACAGATACGCAGTATTTT.

The rearrangement uses TRBV7-9 and TRBJ1-4; 7 nucleotides match TRBD1. In germline, CDR1 is SEHNR, CDR2 FQNEAQ (reference sequence). The CDR3 covers 15 residues. Trimming removed 5 bases from V and 3 bases from J; junction bases left unmatched: 6. The CDR3 reads CASSPRGEANEKLFF. CDR3 bases: TGTGCCAGCAGCCCCAGGGGGGAGGCTAATGAAAAACTGTTTTTT.

The J gene is TRBJ2-3, the V gene TRBV2; TRBD2 matches 7 bases. The CDR3 contains 14 residues. V dropped 8 bases and J dropped 0; count of bases not matched to a gene: 5. The germline V gene encodes CDR1 SNHLY and CDR2 FYNNEI. CDR3 residues: CASPSGISTDTQYF. The CDR3 DNA reads TGTGCCAGCCCCAGCGGGATTAGCACAGATACGCAGTATTTT.

The V gene is TRBV7-9, the J gene TRBJ1-4; D is possibly TRBD1 (6 bases). The germline V gene has CDR1 SEHNR and CDR2 FQNEAQ (reference sequence). The CDR3 has 15 amino acids. V gave up 6 bases and J gave up 8 bases, with 19 bases separating them. The CDR3 sequence: CASSSDSRTAEKLFF. As DNA, the CDR3 is TGTGCCAGCAGTTCGGACAGCCGCACGGCGGAAAAACTGTTTTTT.

A few counts support this clone. The CDR3 region is CSVQGLYGYTF. CDR3 nucleotides: TGCAGCGTACAGGGGCTCTATGGCTACACCTTC. V usage is TRBV29-1 and J usage is TRBJ1-2, with TRBD1 identical over 7 bases. J was trimmed by 4 bases and V by 6 bases; bases with no gene match: 2. In germline, CDR1 is SQVTM, CDR2 ANQGSEA. The CDR3 length is 11 residues.

In this sample, this clone turned up a few times. The chain employs TRBV28 and TRBJ2-1, with unresolved D. V shed 6 bases and J shed 9 bases, with 15 bases lying between them. The length of the CDR3 is 13 residues. Germline V CDR1 and CDR2: MDHEN, SYDVKM. The chain's CDR3 is CASRPPGKGEQFF. CDR3 nucleotide sequence: TGTGCCAGCAGGCCCCCCGGCAAGGGTGAGCAGTTCTTC. Supplemented by reference TRBV28 and TRBJ2-1, the full variable domain reads DVKVTQSSRYLVKRTGEKVFLECVQDMDHENMFWYRQDPGLGLRLIYFSYDVKMKEKGDIPEGYSVSREKKERFSLILESASTNQTSMYLCASRPPGKGEQFFGPGTRLTVL.

The chain joins TRBV5-4 to TRBJ2-3; a possible D gene is TRBD2 (5 bases). V was trimmed by 3 bases and J by 2 bases, leaving 10 bases between them. This CDR3 is 14 amino acids long. Germline assignment: CDR1 SGHNT and CDR2 YYREEE (reference sequence). The CDR3 here is CASSSAGYTDTQYF. DNA for the CDR3: TGTGCCAGCAGCTCCGCGGGCTACACAGATACGCAGTATTTT.

This clone was seen a handful of times. The chain links TRBV11-1 to TRBJ2-7; D not resolved. The CDR3 runs 14 residues. Trimming removed 5 bases at V and 0 bases at J, with 11 bases between. Germline CDR1 SGHAT, CDR2 FQDESV (reference sequence). DNA for the CDR3: TGTGCCAGCAGCCCCCGGCGCCACTCCTACGAGCAGTACTTC. Amino acids: CASSPRRHSYEQYF. The whole variable domain, remainder taken from reference TRBV11-1 and TRBJ2-7, is EAEVAQSPRYKITEKSQAVAFWCDPISGHATLYWYRQILGQGPELLVQFQDESVVDDSQLPKDRFSAERLKGVDSTLKIQPAELGDSAMYLCASSPRRHSYEQYFGPGTRLTVT.